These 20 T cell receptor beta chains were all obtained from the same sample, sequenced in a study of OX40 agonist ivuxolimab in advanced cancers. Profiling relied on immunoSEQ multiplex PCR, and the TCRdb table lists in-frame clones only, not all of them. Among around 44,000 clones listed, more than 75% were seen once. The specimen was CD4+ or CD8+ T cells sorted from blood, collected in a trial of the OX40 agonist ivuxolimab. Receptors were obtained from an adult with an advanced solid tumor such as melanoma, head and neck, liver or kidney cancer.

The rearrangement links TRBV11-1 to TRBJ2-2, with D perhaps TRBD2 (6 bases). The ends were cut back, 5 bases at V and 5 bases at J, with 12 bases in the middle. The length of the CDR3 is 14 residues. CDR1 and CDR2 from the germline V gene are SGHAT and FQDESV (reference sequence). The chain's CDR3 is CASSETRVTGELFF. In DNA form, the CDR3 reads TGTGCCAGCAGCGAGACTAGAGTAACCGGGGAGCTGTTTTTT.

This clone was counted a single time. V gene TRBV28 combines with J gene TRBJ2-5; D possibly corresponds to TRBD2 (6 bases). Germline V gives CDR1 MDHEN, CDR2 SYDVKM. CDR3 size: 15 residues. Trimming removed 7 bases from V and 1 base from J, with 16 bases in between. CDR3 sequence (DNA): TGTGCCAGCACCCAATGGGGGGATTCCCAAGAGACCCAGTACTTC. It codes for CASTQWGDSQETQYF.

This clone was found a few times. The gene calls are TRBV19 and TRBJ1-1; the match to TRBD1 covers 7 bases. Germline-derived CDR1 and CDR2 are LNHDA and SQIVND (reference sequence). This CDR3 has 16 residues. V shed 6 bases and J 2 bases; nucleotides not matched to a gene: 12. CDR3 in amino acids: CASRWRDRDINTEAFF. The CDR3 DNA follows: TGTGCCAGTAGATGGAGAGACAGGGACATAAACACTGAAGCTTTCTTT. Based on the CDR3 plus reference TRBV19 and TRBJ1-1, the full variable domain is DGGITQSPKYLFRKEGQNVTLSCEQNLNHDAMYWYRQDPGQGLRLIYYSQIVNDFQKGDIAEGYSVSREKKESFPLTVTSAQKNPTAFYLCASRWRDRDINTEAFFGQGTRLTVV.

CDR3 nucleotides: TGTGCCTGGAGTCAAACTCAGGGTTACGAATATTTT. This encodes CAWSQTQGYEYF. This sequence joins TRBV30 and TRBJ2-3, with D perhaps TRBD1 (5 bases). V was clipped by 2 bases and J by 15 bases, with 18 bases between them. The CDR3 runs to 12 residues. Germline V gene data show CDR1 as GTSNPN and CDR2 as SVGIG (reference sequence).

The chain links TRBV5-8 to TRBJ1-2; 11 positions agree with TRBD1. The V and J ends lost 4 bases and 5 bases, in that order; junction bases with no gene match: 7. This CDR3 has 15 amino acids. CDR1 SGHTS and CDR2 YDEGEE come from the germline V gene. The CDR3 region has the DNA TGTGCCAGCAGCCGGGACAGGGGGACGCTATATGGCTACACCTTC. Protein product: CASSRDRGTLYGYTF.

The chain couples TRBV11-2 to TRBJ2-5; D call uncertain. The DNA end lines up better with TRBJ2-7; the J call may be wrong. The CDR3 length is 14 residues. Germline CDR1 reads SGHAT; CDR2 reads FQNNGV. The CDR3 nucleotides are TGTGCCAGCAGCTTAGGACAAAGGGTATCCGAGCAGTACTTC. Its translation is CASSLGQRVSEQYF.

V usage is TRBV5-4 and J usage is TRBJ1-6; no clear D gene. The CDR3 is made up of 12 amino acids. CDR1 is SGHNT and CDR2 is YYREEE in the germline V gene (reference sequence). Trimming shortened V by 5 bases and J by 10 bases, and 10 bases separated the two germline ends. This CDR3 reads CASSGPRSPLHF. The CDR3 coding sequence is TGTGCCAGCAGTGGCCCCAGGTCACCCCTCCACTTT.

The CDR3 here is CASSSGGPGYTF. Here the CDR3 DNA reads TGCGCCAGCAGCTCGGGGGGCCCTGGCTACACCTTC. The chain has TRBV5-1 and TRBJ1-2, with D tentatively TRBD1 (6 bases). Trimming removed 3 bases at V and 7 bases at J, with 10 bases between. Germline V lookup: CDR1 SGHRS, CDR2 YFSETQ. The CDR3 spans 12 residues.

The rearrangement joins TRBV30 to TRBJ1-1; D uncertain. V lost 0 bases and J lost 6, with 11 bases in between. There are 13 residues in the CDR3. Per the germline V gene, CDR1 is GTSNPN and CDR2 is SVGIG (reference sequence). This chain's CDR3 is CAWSVLNNAEAFF. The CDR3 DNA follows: TGTGCCTGGAGTGTACTTAATAACGCTGAAGCTTTCTTT.

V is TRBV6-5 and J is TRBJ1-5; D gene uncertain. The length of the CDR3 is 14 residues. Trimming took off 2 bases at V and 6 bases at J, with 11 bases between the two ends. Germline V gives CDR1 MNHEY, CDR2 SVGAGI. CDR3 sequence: CASSYAGPGQPQHF. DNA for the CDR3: TGTGCCAGCAGTTACGCAGGTCCCGGTCAGCCCCAGCATTTT.

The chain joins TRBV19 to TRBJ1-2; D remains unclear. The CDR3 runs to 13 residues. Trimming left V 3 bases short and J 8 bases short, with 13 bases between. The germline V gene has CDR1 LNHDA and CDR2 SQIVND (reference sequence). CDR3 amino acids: CASSIPGARGYTF. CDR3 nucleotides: TGTGCCAGTAGTATCCCGGGAGCCAGAGGCTACACCTTC.

The CDR3 protein is CASSQASRSEAGELFF. CDR3 DNA: TGCGCCAGCAGCCAAGCTTCTCGGTCCGAAGCCGGGGAGCTGTTTTTT. The chain links TRBV4-3 to TRBJ2-2; D is undetermined. This CDR3 has 16 residues. Germline V gene lookup returns CDR1 LGHNA and CDR2 YSLEER. V was shortened by 1 base and J by 6 bases, with 15 bases between the two germline ends.

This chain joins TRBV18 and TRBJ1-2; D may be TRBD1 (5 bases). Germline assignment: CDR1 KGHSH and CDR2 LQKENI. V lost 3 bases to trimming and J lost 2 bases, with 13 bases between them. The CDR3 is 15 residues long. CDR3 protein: CASSPAWGPNYGYTF. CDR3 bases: TGTGCCAGCTCACCCGCTTGGGGACCCAACTATGGCTACACCTTC.

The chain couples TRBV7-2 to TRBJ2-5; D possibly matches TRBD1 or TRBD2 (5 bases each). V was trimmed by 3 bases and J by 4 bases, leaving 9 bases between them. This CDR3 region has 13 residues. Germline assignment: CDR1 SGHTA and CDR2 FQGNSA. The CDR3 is CASSFQRGETQYF. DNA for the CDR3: TGTGCCAGCAGCTTCCAGAGGGGAGAGACCCAGTACTTC.

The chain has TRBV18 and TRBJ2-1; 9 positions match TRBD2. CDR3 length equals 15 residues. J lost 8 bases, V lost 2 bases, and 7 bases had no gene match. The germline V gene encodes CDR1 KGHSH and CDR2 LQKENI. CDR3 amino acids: CASSPGLAGKDEQFF. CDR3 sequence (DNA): TGTGCCAGCTCACCAGGTCTAGCGGGGAAGGATGAGCAGTTCTTC. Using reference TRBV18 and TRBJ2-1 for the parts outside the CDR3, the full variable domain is NAGVMQNPRHLVRRRGQEARLRCSPMKGHSHVYWYRQLPEEGLKFMVYLQKENIIDESGMPKERFSAEFPKEGPSILRIQQVVRGDSAAYFCASSPGLAGKDEQFFGPGTRLTVL.

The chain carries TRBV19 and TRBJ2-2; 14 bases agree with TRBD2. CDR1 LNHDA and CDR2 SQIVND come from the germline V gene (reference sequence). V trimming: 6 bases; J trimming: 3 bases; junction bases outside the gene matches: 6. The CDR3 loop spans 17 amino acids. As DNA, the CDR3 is TGTGCCAGTAGCGGACTAGCGGGAGGACTTCACACCGGGGAGCTGTTTTTT. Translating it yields CASSGLAGGLHTGELFF.

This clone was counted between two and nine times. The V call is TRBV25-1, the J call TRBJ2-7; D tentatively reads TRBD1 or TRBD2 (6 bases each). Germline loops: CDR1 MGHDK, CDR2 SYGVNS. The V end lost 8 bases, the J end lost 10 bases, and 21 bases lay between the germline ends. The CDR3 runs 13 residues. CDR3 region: CASGWGERGTQYF. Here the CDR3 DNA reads TGTGCCAGCGGGTGGGGGGAACGTGGGACACAGTACTTC.

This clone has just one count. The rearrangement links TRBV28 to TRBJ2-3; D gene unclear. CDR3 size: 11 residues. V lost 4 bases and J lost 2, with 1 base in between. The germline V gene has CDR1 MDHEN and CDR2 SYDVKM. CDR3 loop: CASSYTDTQYF. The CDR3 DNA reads TGTGCCAGCAGTTACACAGATACGCAGTATTTT.

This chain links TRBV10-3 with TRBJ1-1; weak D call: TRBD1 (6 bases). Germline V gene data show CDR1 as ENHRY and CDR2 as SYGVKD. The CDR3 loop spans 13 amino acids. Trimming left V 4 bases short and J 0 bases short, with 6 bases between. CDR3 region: CAISGQVNTEAFF. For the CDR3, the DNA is TGTGCCATCAGTGGACAGGTGAACACTGAAGCTTTCTTT.

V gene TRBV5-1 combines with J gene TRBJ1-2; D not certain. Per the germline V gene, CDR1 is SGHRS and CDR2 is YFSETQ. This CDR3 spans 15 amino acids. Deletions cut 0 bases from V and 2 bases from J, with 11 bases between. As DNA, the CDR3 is TGCGCCAGCAGCTTGGTAGCGGGTTTAAACTATGGCTACACCTTC. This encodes CASSLVAGLNYGYTF.